This is a list of T cell receptor beta chains from one sample in a study of T cell changes during pregnancy in multiple sclerosis. The data were produced by immunoSEQ multiplex PCR, yet TCRdb's version contains in-frame clones alone and is incomplete. The repertoire holds approximately 100,000 clones, with roughly 91% as singletons. The sequencing here drew on peripheral blood, taken in the first trimester of pregnancy. All receptors derive from a female donor with multiple sclerosis, enrolled in a pregnancy study. The CDR3 runs from the conserved cysteine through the conserved F or W. D genes are given only for firm matches. Size values are once, few and many counts, or a class for expanded clones, and some rows have none.

>.|TRBJ1-1|TRBV5-6|.
CASSLGTEYTEAFF
TGTGCCAGCAGCTTGGGAACTGAATACACTGAAGCTTTCTTT
>TRBD1|TRBJ2-2|TRBV7-2|.
CASSRTGNTGELFF
TGTGCCAGCAGCAGGACAGGGAACACCGGGGAGCTGTTTTTT
>TRBD1|TRBJ2-5|TRBV6-1|.
CASSEDRGVGETQYF
TGTGCCAGCAGTGAAGACAGGGGTGTCGGAGAGACCCAGTACTTC
>.|TRBJ2-2|TRBV27|.
CASSFGGTGELFF
TGTGCCAGCAGTTTTGGAGGTACCGGGGAGCTGTTTTTT
>.|TRBJ2-7|TRBV14|.
CASSQVSLFSQYF
TGTGCCAGCAGCCAAGTCTCCCTTTTCTCTCAGTACTTC
>.|TRBJ1-5|TRBV7-8|.
CASRSGNGLGQPQHF
TGTGCCAGCAGATCGGGAAACGGCCTGGGCCAGCCCCAGCATTTT
>.|TRBJ2-2|TRBV9|.
CASSVAGYTGELFF
TGTGCCAGCAGCGTTGCGGGTTACACCGGGGAGCTGTTTTTT
>TRBD2|TRBJ2-5|TRBV6-1|.
CASSLVAGGQETQYF
TGTGCCAGCAGTCTGGTAGCGGGGGGGCAGGAGACCCAGTACTTC
>.|TRBJ1-3|TRBV9|.
CASSVGRVESGNTIYF
TGTGCCAGCAGCGTAGGCAGGGTAGAGTCTGGAAACACCATATATTTT
>.|TRBJ2-7|TRBV2|.
CASSDDGTYEQYF
TGTGCCAGCAGCGATGACGGGACCTACGAGCAGTACTTC
>.|TRBJ1-2|TRBV7-9|.
CASSSFLRDGYTF
TGTGCCAGCAGCTCGTTCCTGAGGGATGGCTACACCTTC
>TRBD1|TRBJ1-2|TRBV14|.
CASSPDRGDGYTF
TGTGCCAGCAGCCCGGACAGGGGGGATGGCTACACCTTC
>TRBD2|TRBJ2-7|TRBV5-1|once
CASSLVSSGGASLLEQYF
TGCGCCAGCAGCTTGGTATCGAGCGGGGGGGCTTCCCTCCTCGAGCAGTACTTC
>TRBD1|TRBJ2-3|TRBV10-1|.
CASSERTGSTDTQYF
TGCGCCAGCAGTGAGAGGACAGGAAGCACAGATACGCAGTATTTT
>TRBD2|TRBJ2-2|TRBV27|.
CASSLSLAGYTGELFF
TGTGCCAGCAGTTTATCTCTAGCGGGGTACACCGGGGAGCTGTTTTTT
>.|TRBJ2-7|TRBV19|.
CASSPYLRDYEQYF
TGTGCCAGTAGTCCCTACCTCCGGGACTACGAGCAGTACTTC
>.|TRBJ2-5|TRBV7-8|.
CASSFSGETQYF
TGTGCCAGCAGCTTCTCAGGAGAGACCCAGTACTTC
>.|TRBJ2-5|TRBV11-2|.
CASSTTAQETQYF
TGTGCCAGCAGCACGACAGCCCAAGAGACCCAGTACTTC
>.|TRBJ1-5|TRBV15|.
CATSSPLRGRLDQPQHF
TGTGCCACCAGCAGCCCCCTGAGAGGGAGGTTAGATCAGCCCCAGCATTTT
>.|TRBJ2-3|TRBV7-2|.
CASRREWLARDTDTQYF
TGTGCCAGCAGAAGAGAATGGTTGGCTAGAGACACAGATACGCAGTATTTT
>TRBD1|TRBJ1-4|TRBV5-5|.
CASSTRTGEKLFF
TGTGCCAGCAGCACCCGGACAGGGGAGAAACTGTTTTTT
>TRBD2|TRBJ2-1|TRBV5-4|.
CASSPLRAGGPYNEQFF
TGTGCCAGCAGCCCCCTTCGGGCGGGGGGTCCGTACAATGAGCAGTTCTTC
>.|TRBJ1-6|TRBV13|.
CASSLDRYASPLHF
TGTGCCAGCAGCTTGGACAGATATGCTTCACCCCTCCACTTT
>TRBD1|TRBJ1-5|TRBV9|once
CASSPGQGHQPQHF
TGTGCCAGCAGCCCGGGACAGGGACATCAGCCCCAGCATTTT
>.|TRBJ1-1|TRBV9|.
CASSESGEGYTEAFF
TGTGCCAGCAGCGAATCAGGGGAAGGGTACACTGAAGCTTTCTTT
>TRBD1|TRBJ2-2|TRBV7-3|.
CASSLSAGGTGELFF
TGTGCCAGCAGCTTATCAGCAGGGGGCACCGGGGAGCTGTTTTTT
>TRBD1|TRBJ1-3|TRBV7-8|.
CASSYRGLSGNTIYF
TGTGCCAGCAGCTACAGGGGGCTCTCTGGAAACACCATATATTTT
>.|TRBJ2-3|TRBV27|.
CASSLMAGVDTQYF
TGTGCCAGCAGTTTAATGGCAGGGGTAGATACGCAGTATTTT
>.|TRBJ1-1|TRBV18|.
CASSPTGMNTEAFF
TGTGCCAGCTCACCAACGGGAATGAACACTGAAGCTTTCTTT
>TRBD2|TRBJ2-5|TRBV2|.
CASSEGGVETQYF
TGTGCCAGCAGTGAGGGAGGGGTAGAGACCCAGTACTTC
>TRBD2|TRBJ2-1|TRBV11-2|.
CASSFSGRGSYNEQFF
TGTGCCAGCAGCTTCTCGGGGAGGGGATCCTACAATGAGCAGTTCTTC
>.|TRBJ2-7|TRBV27|.
CASSLYPPGVEGYEQYF
TGTGCCAGCAGTTTATACCCCCCCGGCGTGGAGGGCTACGAGCAGTACTTC
>.|TRBJ1-4|TRBV30|few
CAGTLDRIDATNEKLFF
TGTGCCGGGACCCTGGACAGAATCGATGCAACTAATGAAAAACTGTTTTTT
>.|TRBJ2-3|TRBV19|.
CASSIDDTSTDTQYF
TGTGCCAGTAGTATAGATGACACTAGCACAGATACGCAGTATTTT
>.|TRBJ1-1|TRBV5-6|.
CASSLGVNTEAFF
TGTGCCAGCAGCTTGGGAGTGAACACTGAAGCTTTCTTT
>.|TRBJ1-2|TRBV6-5|.
CASTLSWGEGYTF
TGTGCCAGCACCCTAAGTTGGGGGGAAGGCTACACCTTC
>TRBD2|TRBJ2-5|TRBV7-2|.
CASSPLSLAGGAGETQYF
TGTGCCAGCAGTCCGTTATCCCTAGCGGGGGGCGCGGGGGAGACCCAGTACTTC
>.|TRBJ1-5|TRBV6-5|.
CASRRYSAGGPQHF
TGTGCCAGCAGAAGGTACAGCGCGGGGGGACCCCAGCATTTT
>TRBD1|TRBJ1-2|TRBV6-5|.
CASRDRGLNYGYTF
TGTGCCAGCAGGGACAGGGGGCTTAACTATGGCTACACCTTC
>TRBD1|TRBJ1-3|TRBV9|.
CASSSRTGPADTIYF
TGTGCCAGCAGCTCTCGGACAGGACCGGCGGACACCATATATTTT
>TRBD2|TRBJ2-5|TRBV7-8|.
CASRLSGGVLVQETQYF
TGTGCCAGCAGGCTATCGGGGGGGGTTTTGGTTCAGGAGACCCAGTACTTC